The 30 T cell receptor beta chains below were found in one sample sequenced in a study of shared clonotypes between healthy human individuals. Repertoires were generated with immunoSEQ multiplex PCR, while TCRdb's copy carries only in-frame clones and drops some. This table has tens of thousands of clones, roughly two thirds appearing once. Sequencing was carried out using memory CD8+ T cells sorted from blood. The subset is: CD45RO+ cells pooled with CCR7-negative TemRA cells. The receptors originated from a man aged 25 to 40 in good health.

This clone was counted only a few times. The V call is TRBV10-2, the J call TRBJ2-7; TRBD2 agrees at 9 bases. J was trimmed by 1 base and V by 8 bases; bases with no gene match: 12. The V gene's germline CDR1 is WSHSY and CDR2 SAAADI. This CDR3 region has 16 residues. The CDR3 loop is CASGTTSGSKSYEQYF. CDR3 nucleotide sequence: TGCGCCAGCGGCACGACTAGCGGCAGCAAGTCCTACGAGCAGTACTTC.

J is TRBJ2-1 and V is TRBV27, with D perhaps being TRBD1 or TRBD2 (5 bases each). Germline-derived CDR1 and CDR2 are MNHEY and SMNVEV (reference sequence). The CDR3 has 16 residues. Trimming pared 3 bases from V and 5 bases from J, leaving 17 bases between. CDR3 coding DNA: TGTGCCAGCAGTTTGCAGGGCGGGCCCCCGGACAATGAGCAGTTCTTC. This translates into CASSLQGGPPDNEQFF.

This clone was seen a few times. The J gene is TRBJ2-7, the V gene TRBV25-1; tentative D call: TRBD2 (5 bases). Trimming removed 6 bases from V and 4 bases from J, with 13 bases in between. CDR3 size: 13 residues. Per germline, CDR1 MGHDK and CDR2 SYGVNS. The CDR3 loop reads CASSPGVGYEQYF. The DNA of the CDR3 is TGTGCCAGCAGCCCCGGGGTGGGGTACGAGCAGTACTTC.

This clone came up once. The gene calls are TRBV5-1 and TRBJ2-2; unclear D gene. Germline V gene data show CDR1 as SGHRS and CDR2 as YFSETQ. The CDR3 runs 17 residues. V shed 0 bases and J shed 3 bases, with 15 bases lying between them. As DNA, the CDR3 is TGCGCCAGCAGCTTGGGGTCCGCTTTTGCGTACACCGGGGAGCTGTTTTTT. Translated, it gives CASSLGSAFAYTGELFF. The full variable domain, in which reference TRBV5-1 and TRBJ2-2 provide the parts outside the CDR3, is KAGVTQTPRYLIKTRGQQVTLSCSPISGHRSVSWYQQTPGQGLQFLFEYFSETQRNKGNFPGRFSGRQFSNSRSEMNVSTLELGDSALYLCASSLGSAFAYTGELFFGEGSRLTVL.

The chain is built from TRBV18 and TRBJ2-5; weak D call: TRBD1 (5 bases). The germline V gene encodes CDR1 KGHSH and CDR2 LQKENI. The CDR3 totals 15 residues. Between the trimmed V and J ends, which lost 4 bases and 5 bases, there was a span of 17 bases. CDR3 coding DNA: TGTGCCAGCTCACGACTCTTAGGGGTCGGGGAGACCCAGTACTTC. It codes for CASSRLLGVGETQYF.

The CDR3 region is CASRSGLAGLEELFF. The CDR3 bases are TGTGCCAGCAGATCGGGACTAGCGGGATTGGAGGAGCTGTTTTTT. The chain couples TRBV11-2 to TRBJ2-2, with 13 bases fitting TRBD2. V shed 6 bases, J shed 10 bases, and the junction held 8 bases outside the gene matches. CDR3 length equals 15 residues. Germline V lookup: CDR1 SGHAT, CDR2 FQNNGV.

This chain joins TRBV6-1 and TRBJ2-7; unclear D gene. In germline, CDR1 is MNHNS, CDR2 SASEGT. The CDR3 has 12 amino acids. Trimming left V 6 bases short and J 0 bases short, with 6 bases between. The CDR3 loop reads CASSLASYEQYF. CDR3 DNA sequence: TGTGCCAGCAGCTTGGCCTCCTACGAGCAGTACTTC.

This clone was seen a handful of times. V gene TRBV6-6 combines with J gene TRBJ2-7; unclear D gene. V was clipped by 0 bases and J by 2 bases, with 5 bases between them. Germline CDR1 and CDR2: MNHNY and SVGAGI (reference sequence). The CDR3 covers 13 residues. The CDR3 DNA sequence: TGTGCCAGCAGTTACTCGACAACCTACGAGCAGTACTTC. Protein: CASSYSTTYEQYF.

V usage is TRBV25-1 and J usage is TRBJ2-1, with D unresolved. Per the germline V gene, CDR1 is MGHDK and CDR2 is SYGVNS. V lost 4 bases to trimming and J lost 1 base, with 8 bases between them. There are 14 residues in the CDR3. This CDR3 is CASSVQVSYNEQFF. The CDR3 bases are TGTGCCAGCAGTGTTCAGGTTTCCTACAATGAGCAGTTCTTC.

In its sample, this clone was seen a few times. The chain employs TRBV14 and TRBJ2-2; 10 bases align to TRBD2. The CDR3 is made up of 16 amino acids. CDR1 and CDR2 from the germline V gene are SGHDN and FVKESK. Losses at the gene ends were 6 bases for V and 7 bases for J; bases not matched to a gene: 11. CDR3 bases: TGTGCCAGCAGGACTTCGACTAGCGGGCAGGTCGGGGAGCTGTTTTTT. It codes for CASRTSTSGQVGELFF. Combining the CDR3 with reference TRBV14 and TRBJ2-2 gives the whole variable domain EAGVTQFPSHSVIEKGQTVTLRCDPISGHDNLYWYRRVMGKEIKFLLHFVKESKQDESGMPNNRFLAERTGGTYSTLKVQPAELEDSGVYFCASRTSTSGQVGELFFGEGSRLTVL.

This chain's CDR3 is CASTLTQENQPQHF. The CDR3 DNA reads TGTGCCAGCACTTTGACCCAAGAGAATCAGCCCCAGCATTTT. This chain connects TRBV6-1 to TRBJ1-5, with D uncertain. V shed 7 bases and J shed 4 bases, with 14 bases lying between them. There are 14 residues in the CDR3. Germline V gene lookup returns CDR1 MNHNS and CDR2 SASEGT.

This clone was detected only once. In DNA form, the CDR3 reads TGTGCCAGCAGCCCCTCCCCCGGGACAGACAACACCGGGGAGCTGTTTTTT. This encodes CASSPSPGTDNTGELFF. V usage is TRBV7-4 and J usage is TRBJ2-2; TRBD1 matches at 7 bases. This CDR3 region has 17 residues. Trimming at V came to 5 bases and at J to 2 bases, leaving 11 bases not matched to a gene. Per germline, CDR1 SGHVT and CDR2 SQSDAQ.

DNA of the CDR3: TGTGCCAGCAGCTTACCCCTGTGGGACCGGACCTACGAGCAGTACTTC. Translation: CASSLPLWDRTYEQYF. The chain recombines TRBV11-1 with TRBJ2-7; D may be TRBD1 or TRBD2 (5 bases each). V lost 2 bases to trimming and J lost 2 bases, with 16 bases between them. CDR1 is SGHAT and CDR2 is FQDESV in the germline V gene (reference sequence). This CDR3 is 16 amino acids long.

The chain couples TRBV5-5 to TRBJ2-1, with 8 nucleotides matching TRBD2. Germline V gives CDR1 SGHKS, CDR2 YYEKEE (reference sequence). There are 18 residues in the CDR3. Unmatched junction bases numbered 14, after V lost 2 bases and J lost 4 bases. CDR3: CASSFPGLGSLAYNEQFF. In DNA form, the CDR3 reads TGTGCCAGCAGCTTTCCGGGACTAGGATCCCTTGCGTACAATGAGCAGTTCTTC.

This clone was seen repeatedly, ten times or more. The chain carries TRBV27 and TRBJ1-2; D possibly corresponds to TRBD1 (6 bases). With 2 bases removed from V and 8 bases from J, the gap between germline ends came to 15 bases. The CDR3 runs 14 residues. Germline values: CDR1 MNHEY, CDR2 SMNVEV (reference sequence). The chain's CDR3 is CASSLVGGRMGYTF. The CDR3 nucleotides read TGTGCCAGCAGTTTAGTAGGGGGGCGGATGGGCTACACCTTC.

The chain couples TRBV28 to TRBJ2-1; D gene unclear. This CDR3 comprises 12 residues. Germline assignment: CDR1 MDHEN and CDR2 SYDVKM. V lost 4 bases and J 5 bases, leaving 6 bases between the germline ends. CDR3 in amino acids: CASSSYNNEQFF. For the CDR3, the DNA is TGTGCCAGCAGTTCTTATAACAATGAGCAGTTCTTC.

This rearrangement joins TRBV23-1 to TRBJ2-5; no reliable D call. TRBV23-1 is designated an ORF whose function remains uncertain. The CDR3 has 8 amino acids. Deletions cut 6 bases from V and 10 bases from J, with 3 bases between. The DNA of the CDR3 is TGCGCCAGCAGCGGCCAGTACTTC. The encoded protein is CASSGQYF.

The gene calls are TRBV5-4 and TRBJ2-7, with 8 bases identical to TRBD1. CDR3 length: 12 residues. Germline CDR1 and CDR2: SGHNT and YYREEE (reference sequence). J gave up 7 bases and V 1 base, and 1 base lay outside the gene matches. This CDR3 reads CASSLTGGEQYF. The CDR3, as DNA: TGTGCCAGCAGCTTGACAGGGGGAGAGCAGTACTTC.

This chain joins TRBV7-9 and TRBJ2-3; D not resolved. This CDR3 region has 13 residues. Germline lookup yields CDR1 SEHNR and CDR2 FQNEAQ (reference sequence). V was cut by 5 bases and J by 2 bases, with 8 bases left in between. The chain's CDR3 is CASSPTNTDTQYF. For the CDR3, the DNA is TGTGCCAGCAGCCCTACTAACACAGATACGCAGTATTTT.

The chain combines TRBV4-2 with TRBJ2-3, with 10 positions matching TRBD2. Germline V gene lookup returns CDR1 LGHNA and CDR2 YNFKEQ. This CDR3 comprises 18 residues. J was trimmed by 2 bases and V by 3 bases; bases with no gene match: 11. Here the CDR3 reads CASSQDDWGTSATDTQYF. CDR3 sequence (DNA): TGTGCCAGCAGCCAGGACGACTGGGGGACTAGCGCCACAGATACGCAGTATTTT.

V is TRBV29-1 and J is TRBJ2-7; either TRBD1 or TRBD2 may fit D (6 bases each). The CDR3 runs to 14 residues. The germline V gene encodes CDR1 SQVTM and CDR2 ANQGSEA. Trimming stripped 2 bases from V and 2 bases from J, with 13 bases between. Written as DNA, the CDR3 is TGCAGCGTTGAATCGAGGGGGGAGGCCTACGAGCAGTACTTC. It is translated as CSVESRGEAYEQYF.

This clone was seen only a few times. J is TRBJ2-1 and V is TRBV10-3, with no clear D. CDR1 is ENHRY, CDR2 SYGVKD, per germline. V lost 6 bases and J lost 2, with 14 bases in between. The CDR3 loop spans 15 amino acids. CDR3 sequence: CAIRDPGSPYNEQFF. The CDR3 DNA follows: TGTGCCATCAGGGACCCCGGGTCGCCCTACAATGAGCAGTTCTTC.

Notes on this clone: The likely explanation is a read error, given a far larger clone one base away. Other DNA sequences from this sample encode an identical CDR3 as well. The J gene is TRBJ2-7, the V gene TRBV4-3; 12 bases fit TRBD1. The CDR3 length is 16 residues. The germline CDR1 and CDR2 sequences are LGHNA and YSLEER. CDR3 region: CASSQDTGTGGYEQYF. Here the CDR3 DNA reads TGCGCCAGCAGCCAAGATACGGGGACAGGGGGCTACGAGCAGTACTTT.

This clone was picked up a small number of times. The chain joins TRBV7-6 to TRBJ2-1; 9 nucleotides match TRBD2. Germline values: CDR1 SGHVS, CDR2 FNYEAQ. The CDR3 sequence is 15 residues long. V lost 6 bases, J lost 4 bases, and 7 bases stayed unmatched. The CDR3 is CASSPVAGDYNEQFF. The CDR3 DNA reads TGTGCCAGCAGTCCCGTAGCGGGAGATTACAATGAGCAGTTCTTC.

This clone was counted only a few times. The chain employs TRBV28 and TRBJ1-2, with D perhaps TRBD1 (5 bases). The CDR3 runs to 15 residues. Trimming took off 3 bases at V and 4 bases at J, with 15 bases between the two ends. Germline values: CDR1 MDHEN, CDR2 SYDVKM. Here the CDR3 DNA reads TGTGCCAGCAGTTTGGGTCAGGGAATGTCCTATGGCTACACCTTC. Protein product: CASSLGQGMSYGYTF.

V gene TRBV6-5 combines with J gene TRBJ1-5; 10 bases match TRBD1. After removal of 5 bases from V and 8 bases from J, the junction contained 9 bases not matched to a gene. There are 15 residues in the CDR3. Germline V gene sequence: CDR1 MNHEY, CDR2 SVGAGI. The CDR3 DNA is TGTGCCAGCAGTCCCGGGACAGGGGAAGGGAAGCCCCAGCATTTT. It codes for CASSPGTGEGKPQHF.

In this sample, this clone turned up a few times. The chain employs TRBV7-2 and TRBJ2-5, with D possibly being TRBD2 (5 bases). CDR3 length: 18 residues. Germline V gene lookup returns CDR1 SGHTA and CDR2 FQGNSA. Trimming took off 4 bases at V and 2 bases at J, with 23 bases between the two ends. CDR3 protein: CASSYSPGTLTGQETQYF. In nucleotides, the CDR3 is TGTGCCAGCAGCTATTCTCCGGGAACTCTCACTGGGCAAGAGACCCAGTACTTC.

The chain couples TRBV7-9 to TRBJ1-3, with unresolved D. Trimming removed 2 bases from V and 5 bases from J, with 7 bases in between. The germline gives CDR1 SEHNR, CDR2 FQNEAQ (reference sequence). The CDR3 spans 13 residues. CDR3 residues: CASSLSTRNTIYF. The CDR3 DNA is TGTGCCAGCAGCTTATCGACCAGAAACACCATATATTTT.

Worth noting for this clone: This sample includes further DNA sequences coding for the same CDR3. The chain combines TRBV15 with TRBJ2-7, with D unclear. Germline V gene lookup returns CDR1 LNHNV and CDR2 YYDKDF (reference sequence). This CDR3 is 13 amino acids long. V gave up 0 bases and J gave up 3 bases, with 6 bases separating them. CDR3 protein: CATSRDLSYEQYF. The CDR3 DNA reads TGTGCCACCAGCAGAGACCTAAGCTACGAGCAGTACTTC.

This chain's CDR3 is CATNFGANVLTF. The CDR3 nucleotides are TGTGCCACCAATTTTGGGGCCAACGTCCTGACTTTC. The gene calls are TRBV28 and TRBJ2-6, with no clear D. Trimming left V 10 bases short and J 3 bases short, with 7 bases between. The CDR3 runs 12 residues. Germline V gene sequence: CDR1 MDHEN, CDR2 SYDVKM.